The T cell receptor (beta chain) described here comes from a study of monozygotic twins with inflammatory bowel disease. Each TCR library consumed 3,000 to 4,500 ng of total RNA. TCRdb derives one entry per CDR3 protein from the 5' RACE reads, leaving out DNA. Its clone listing holds fewer than 550,000 distinct CDR3 sequences. The CDR3 consists of 14 residues. Germline CDR1 is MNHNS and CDR2 is SASEGT. V usage is TRBV6-1 and J usage is TRBJ2-7. The origin of this receptor is a human donor with ulcerative colitis or Crohn's disease, or a healthy co-twin of an affected twin (not recorded which). The source material was blood. The CDR3 loop is CASRQHFGAYEQYF.